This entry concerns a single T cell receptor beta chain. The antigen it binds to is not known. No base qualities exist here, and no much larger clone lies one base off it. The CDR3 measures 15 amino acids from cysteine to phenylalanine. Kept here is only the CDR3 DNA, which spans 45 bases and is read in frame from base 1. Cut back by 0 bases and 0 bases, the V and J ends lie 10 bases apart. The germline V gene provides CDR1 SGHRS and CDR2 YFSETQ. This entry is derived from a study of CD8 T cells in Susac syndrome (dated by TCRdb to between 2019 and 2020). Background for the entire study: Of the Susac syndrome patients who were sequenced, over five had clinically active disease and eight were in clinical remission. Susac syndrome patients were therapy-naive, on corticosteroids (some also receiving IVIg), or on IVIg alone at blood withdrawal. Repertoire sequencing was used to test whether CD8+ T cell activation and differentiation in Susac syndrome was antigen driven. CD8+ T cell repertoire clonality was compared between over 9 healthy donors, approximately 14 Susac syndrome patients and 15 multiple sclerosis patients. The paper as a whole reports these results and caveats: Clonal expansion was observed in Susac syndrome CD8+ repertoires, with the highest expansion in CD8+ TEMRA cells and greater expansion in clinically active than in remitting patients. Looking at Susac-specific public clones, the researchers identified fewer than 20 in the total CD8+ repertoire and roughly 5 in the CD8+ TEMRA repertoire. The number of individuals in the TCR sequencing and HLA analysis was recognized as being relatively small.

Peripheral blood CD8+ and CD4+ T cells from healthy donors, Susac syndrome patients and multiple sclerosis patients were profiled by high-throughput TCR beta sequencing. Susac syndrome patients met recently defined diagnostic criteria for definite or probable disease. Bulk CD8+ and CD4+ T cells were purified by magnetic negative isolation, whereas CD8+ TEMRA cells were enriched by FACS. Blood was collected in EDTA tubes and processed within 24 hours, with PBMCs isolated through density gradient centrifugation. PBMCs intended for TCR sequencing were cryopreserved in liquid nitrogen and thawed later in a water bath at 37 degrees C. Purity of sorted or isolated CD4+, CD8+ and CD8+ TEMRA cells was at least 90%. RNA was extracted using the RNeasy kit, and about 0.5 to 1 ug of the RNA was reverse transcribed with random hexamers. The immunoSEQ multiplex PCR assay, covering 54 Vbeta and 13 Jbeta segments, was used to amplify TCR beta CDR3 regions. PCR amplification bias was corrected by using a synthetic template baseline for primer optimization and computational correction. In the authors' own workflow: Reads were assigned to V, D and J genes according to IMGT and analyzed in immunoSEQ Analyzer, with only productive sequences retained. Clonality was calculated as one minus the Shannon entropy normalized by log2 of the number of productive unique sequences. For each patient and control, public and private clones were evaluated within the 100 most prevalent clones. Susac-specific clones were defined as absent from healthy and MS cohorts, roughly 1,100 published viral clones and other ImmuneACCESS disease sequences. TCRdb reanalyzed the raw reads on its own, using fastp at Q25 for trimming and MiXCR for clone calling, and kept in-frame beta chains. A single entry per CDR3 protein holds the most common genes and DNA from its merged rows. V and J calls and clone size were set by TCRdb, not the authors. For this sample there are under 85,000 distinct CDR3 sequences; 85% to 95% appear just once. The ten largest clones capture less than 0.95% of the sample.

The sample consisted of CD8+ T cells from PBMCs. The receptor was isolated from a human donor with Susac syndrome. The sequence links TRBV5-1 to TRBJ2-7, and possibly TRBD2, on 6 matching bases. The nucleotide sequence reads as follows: TGCGCCAGCAGCTTGGCTCTAGCGAGCTCCTACGAGCAGTACTTC. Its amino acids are CASSLALASSYEQYF.